Listed below are T cell receptor beta chains from one sample, sequenced in a study of blood T cell repertoires in COVID-19. The protocol was immunoSEQ multiplex PCR, while the TCRdb copy is restricted to in-frame clones and leaves out a portion. The sample gives some 250,000 clones, roughly 88% of which show up once; under 30% is in the top ten. Specimen: peripheral blood. Receptors were obtained from a man between 35 and 55 years old with acute or convalescent COVID-19. CDR3s include the opening cysteine and the closing phenylalanine or tryptophan.

CDR3 protein	CDR3 length	J gene	V gene
CASSLREDGTSEQYF	15	TRBJ2-7	TRBV5-1
CASSRQGNQPQHF	13	TRBJ1-5	TRBV4-3
CASKDSIYGYTF	12	TRBJ1-2	TRBV27
CASSQNRARTDTQYF	15	TRBJ2-3	TRBV3-1/TRBV3-2
CASSLARHSGNTIYF	15	TRBJ1-3	TRBV7-6
CASSMDGRDSYNEQFF	16	TRBJ2-1	TRBV19
CASSAEDYGYTF	12	TRBJ1-2	TRBV19
CASSLVTEGTRAFF	14	TRBJ1-1	TRBV5-1
CASSDPNYGYTF	12	TRBJ1-2	TRBV6-1
CASSFRTGSGWTQYF	15	TRBJ2-5	TRBV5-6
CASSDTTGGNTEAFF	15	TRBJ1-1	TRBV7-9
CASQGGGTQAFF	12	TRBJ1-1	TRBV27
CASSFGQGSYEQYF	14	TRBJ2-7	TRBV7-2
CSVLPAYSGNTIYF	14	TRBJ1-3	TRBV29-1
CASSQSLSGDPLHF	14	TRBJ1-6	TRBV3-1/TRBV3-2
CAAKPINTGELFF	13	TRBJ2-2	TRBV2
CASSPKSRGMRQPQHF	16	TRBJ1-5	TRBV4-2
CASSHSLGGRDEQYF	15	TRBJ2-7	TRBV4-2
CASSYSTAGSGEKLFF	16	TRBJ1-4	TRBV6-5
CASSGQANTEAFF	13	TRBJ1-1	TRBV7-2
CASSVGTGSTDTQYF	15	TRBJ2-3	TRBV9
CASSDRDTLYNEQFF	15	TRBJ2-1	TRBV25-1
CASRRTNSYGYTF	13	TRBJ1-2	TRBV27
CASSPVRDSSVLTF	14	TRBJ2-6	TRBV6-5
CASSYSSGANVLTF	14	TRBJ2-6	TRBV27